This T cell receptor beta chain was identified in a study of cytomegalovirus exposure and HLA in healthy donors. V lost 2 bases and J 4 bases, leaving 17 bases between the germline ends. The germline V gene has CDR1 MNHNS and CDR2 SASEGT. The CDR3 consists of 16 residues. This clone has only a few counts. Antigen: not known. With 60 Vbeta and 13 Jbeta primers, the PCR was carried out. Per the authors' pipeline: Around 76 million unique TCR beta chains, roughly 11 million shared, were counted in a later analysis. Sequencing used immunoSEQ multiplex PCR; TCRdb keeps in-frame clones, though not all of them. The V and J calls and clone size come from that table; D and trimming were worked out from the DNA. The sample includes some 110,000 clones, 8% to 10% of them seen just once. Study observations and caveats: Later, an analysis found that common viral pathogens appeared to be linked with several of the most significant clusters. In a later analysis, HLA-associated TCR beta chains were more clonally expanded than equally common others.

Sequencing used PBMCs. The chain employs TRBV6-1 and TRBJ1-2; tentatively, D is TRBD1 (6 bases). This sequence was found in a young man in good health and CMV-seronegative. CDR3 loop: CASSETGGLNGYGYTF. The DNA for the CDR3 is TGTGCCAGCAGTGAAACGGGGGGGCTGAACGGCTATGGCTACACCTTC.